What follows are 29 T cell receptor beta chains derived from one specimen sequenced in a study of cytomegalovirus exposure and HLA in healthy donors. PCR employed 60 Vbeta and 13 Jbeta primers. Produced via immunoSEQ multiplex PCR; TCRdb's table is partial and in-frame only. The repertoire holds around 250,000 clones, with about 80% as singletons. What was sequenced was PBMCs. The receptors here all came from a woman aged 60-70 years in good health and CMV-seropositive.

To note about this clone: Here the CDR3 omits its conserved ending phenylalanine or tryptophan, so a read error is the likely source. It is unclear where the CDR3 begins or ends on the DNA, so no DNA is shown, and the CDR3 is as TCRdb lists it. The rearrangement joins TRBV30 to TRBJ2-7; the table's D call of TRBD2 was not tested on the DNA. The CDR3 contains 13 residues when both ends are counted. From germline, CDR1 is GTSNPN and CDR2 SVGIG (reference sequence). This CDR3 reads CAWSVGEWGTRWC.

The gene calls are TRBV30 and TRBJ2-4; 15 positions match TRBD2. The V gene's germline CDR1 is GTSNPN and CDR2 SVGIG (reference sequence). The CDR3 sequence is 18 residues long. V trimming: 2 bases; J trimming: 1 base; junction bases outside the gene matches: 6. DNA of the CDR3: TGTGCCTGGAGTCGAGGGACTAGCGGGAGGAGTGCCAAAAACATTCAGTACTTC. This codes for CAWSRGTSGRSAKNIQYF.

The chain couples TRBV4-1 to TRBJ2-3, with 7 bases aligning to TRBD2. V was pared by 4 bases and J by 4 bases, with 5 bases of the junction left unmatched. Germline V gene sequence: CDR1 MGHRA, CDR2 YSYEKL. This CDR3 is 14 amino acids long. The CDR3, as DNA: TGCGCCAGCAGCCTCCGACTAGCATCAGATACGCAGTATTTT. Its protein is CASSLRLASDTQYF.

The rearrangement uses TRBV15 and TRBJ2-1; the match to TRBD2 covers 7 bases. Trimming removed 0 bases from V and 4 bases from J; junction bases left unmatched: 3. The CDR3 covers 15 residues. Germline values: CDR1 LNHNV, CDR2 YYDKDF (reference sequence). DNA of the CDR3: TGTGCCACCAGCAGAGAGGGAGGGAGTTACAATGAGCAGTTCTTC. This codes for CATSREGGSYNEQFF.

V gene TRBV6-1 combines with J gene TRBJ2-6; D may be TRBD1 (6 bases). V was clipped by 8 bases and J by 2 bases, with 13 bases between them. The CDR3 loop spans 15 amino acids. From germline, CDR1 is MNHNS and CDR2 SASEGT. The CDR3 bases are TGTGCCAGCTTAAGTAGGACAGCTGGGGCCAACGTCCTGACTTTC. Translated: CASLSRTAGANVLTF.

On this clone itself: Relative to the germline gene, one junction end is altered; a read error may explain this. The chain has TRBV28 and TRBJ2-1; 9 bases agree with TRBD1. This CDR3 has 15 amino acids. Germline-derived CDR1 and CDR2 are MDHEN and SYDVKM. For the CDR3, the DNA is TGTGCCGGCAGTCCGACAGGGGGGTTCTACAATGAGCAGTTCTTC. Residues: CAGSPTGGFYNEQFF.

This clone was detected only a few times. The chain is built from TRBV19 and TRBJ1-5, with a tentative D call TRBD1 (6 bases). The CDR3 runs to 15 residues. CDR1 is LNHDA, CDR2 SQIVND, per germline (reference sequence). V lost 1 base and J lost 4, with 11 bases in between. The CDR3 loop reads CASSIVRDKNQPQHF. In DNA, the CDR3 is TGTGCCAGTAGTATAGTACGGGACAAGAATCAGCCCCAGCATTTT. The full variable domain, its missing parts supplied by reference TRBV19 and TRBJ1-5, is DGGITQSPKYLFRKEGQNVTLSCEQNLNHDAMYWYRQDPGQGLRLIYYSQIVNDFQKGDIAEGYSVSREKKESFPLTVTSAQKNPTAFYLCASSIVRDKNQPQHFGDGTRLSIL.

J is TRBJ2-7 and V is TRBV28, with D hard to call. The V and J ends lost 5 bases and 2 bases respectively, with 10 bases between them. The CDR3 contains 13 residues. In germline, CDR1 is MDHEN, CDR2 SYDVKM. As DNA, the CDR3 is TGTGCCAGCAGTCTACGAACTCCCTACGAGCAGTACTTC. This translates into CASSLRTPYEQYF. The full variable domain, with the rest looked up from reference TRBV28 and TRBJ2-7, is DVKVTQSSRYLVKRTGEKVFLECVQDMDHENMFWYRQDPGLGLRLIYFSYDVKMKEKGDIPEGYSVSREKKERFSLILESASTNQTSMYLCASSLRTPYEQYFGPGTRLTVT.

This clone was counted once. This chain joins TRBV4-2 and TRBJ1-1; possibly TRBD1 for D (6 bases). Germline values: CDR1 LGHNA, CDR2 YNFKEQ. This CDR3 is built from 15 residues. The germline V and J ends were trimmed by 0 bases and 4 bases, with 12 bases remaining between them. CDR3: CASSQENRAITEAFF. The CDR3 nucleotides are TGTGCCAGCAGCCAAGAGAACAGGGCTATCACTGAAGCTTTCTTT.

The chain is built from TRBV18 and TRBJ2-1; TRBD2 aligns across 10 bases. The V gene end was trimmed by 0 bases and the J gene end by 6 bases; junction bases not matched to a gene: 5. Germline CDR1 reads KGHSH; CDR2 reads LQKENI. This CDR3 contains 16 residues. The CDR3 nucleotides are TGTGCCAGCTCACCACCCGGACTAGCGGATTCCAATGAGCAGTTCTTC. Translating it yields CASSPPGLADSNEQFF.

A few counts support this clone. V gene TRBV27 combines with J gene TRBJ2-5; 10 nucleotides agree with TRBD1. The last part of the DNA fits TRBJ2-7 better; the J call may be wrong. This CDR3 comprises 14 residues. Germline loops: CDR1 MNHEY, CDR2 SMNVEV (reference sequence). CDR3 amino acids: CASSRGQGFDEQYF. CDR3 nucleotide sequence: TGTGCCAGCAGTAGGGGACAGGGGTTCGACGAGCAGTACTTC.

The chain has TRBV6-4 and TRBJ2-2; perhaps TRBD2 as D (6 bases). This CDR3 is built from 14 residues. Trimming removed 6 bases at V and 7 bases at J, with 15 bases between. Germline V CDR1 and CDR2: MRHNA, SNTAGT. The CDR3 nucleotides are TGTGCCAGCAGCCTGACTAGGAATTACGGGGAGCTGTTTTTT. Encoded protein: CASSLTRNYGELFF.

The chain joins TRBV5-4 to TRBJ2-6; D is uncertain. The V gene lost 4 bases and the J gene lost 0 bases, with 8 bases spanning the gap. CDR1 and CDR2 from the germline V gene are SGHNT and YYREEE (reference sequence). The CDR3 runs to 15 residues. CDR3 sequence reads: CASSHRSSGANVLTF. CDR3 coding DNA: TGTGCCAGCAGCCACAGAAGCTCTGGGGCCAACGTCCTGACTTTC.

The chain uses TRBV29-1 and TRBJ1-1, with a weak D call TRBD1 (5 bases). CDR1 and CDR2 from the germline V gene are SQVTM and ANQGSEA. Trimming took off 4 bases at V and 2 bases at J, with 11 bases between the two ends. This CDR3 contains 13 residues. The CDR3 here is CSVGGLGNTEAFF. The CDR3 region has the DNA TGCAGCGTTGGGGGACTGGGAAACACTGAAGCTTTCTTT.

The chain recombines TRBV5-1 with TRBJ1-1, with D perhaps matching TRBD1 (6 bases). The CDR3 spans 19 residues. Germline-derived CDR1 and CDR2 are SGHRS and YFSETQ. Between the trimmed V and J ends, which lost 0 bases and 0 bases, there was a span of 21 bases. The CDR3 nucleotides are TGCGCCAGCAGCTTGGGCCCAGTTTTCGACAGGTACATGAACACTGAAGCTTTCTTT. This translates into CASSLGPVFDRYMNTEAFF.

This clone was seen a handful of times. CDR3 DNA: TGTGCCAGCAGCCACGCCGGGACTAGCATCTACAATGAGCAGTTCTTC. Its protein is CASSHAGTSIYNEQFF. The chain recombines TRBV16 with TRBJ2-1; 9 bases agree with TRBD2. The V gene's germline CDR1 is KGHSY and CDR2 FQNENV. V shed 3 bases and J 3 bases; nucleotides not matched to a gene: 6. There are 16 residues in the CDR3.

The V gene is TRBV25-1, the J gene TRBJ1-2; D possibly corresponds to TRBD1 (6 bases). Per germline, CDR1 MGHDK and CDR2 SYGVNS. The V end lost 4 bases, the J end lost 4 bases, and 13 bases lay between the germline ends. The CDR3 runs 14 residues. The CDR3 reads CASSGQGRGYGYTF. The CDR3 coding sequence is TGTGCCAGCAGTGGGCAGGGGCGTGGCTATGGCTACACCTTC.

Turning to this clone: Other DNA sequences of this sample code for an identical CDR3. V usage is TRBV6-5 and J usage is TRBJ1-1; 8 bases map to TRBD1. Per germline, CDR1 MNHEY and CDR2 SVGAGI. This CDR3 is built from 14 residues. V lost 5 bases to trimming and J lost 2 bases; unmatched junction nucleotides: 4. CDR3 region: CASSLDRGNTEAFF. DNA for the CDR3: TGTGCCAGCAGTCTTGACAGGGGAAACACTGAAGCTTTCTTT.

The chain joins TRBV29-1 to TRBJ2-2; D remains unclear. The CDR3 loop spans 12 amino acids. The germline V and J ends were trimmed by 3 bases and 7 bases, with 9 bases remaining between them. CDR1 SQVTM and CDR2 ANQGSEA come from the germline V gene. This CDR3 reads CSVDRGSGELFF. The CDR3 DNA reads TGCAGCGTTGATCGAGGAAGCGGGGAGCTGTTTTTT.

The J gene is TRBJ2-1, the V gene TRBV11-2; 7 bases are shared with TRBD2. CDR1 and CDR2 from the germline V gene are SGHAT and FQNNGV. V shed 6 bases and J 5 bases; nucleotides not matched to a gene: 7. The CDR3 covers 14 residues. The CDR3 sequence is CASRSGLGHNEQFF. The CDR3 DNA reads TGTGCCAGCAGGTCTGGACTAGGTCACAATGAGCAGTTCTTC.

The CDR3 region is CASSEALAGVETQYF. The CDR3 DNA is TGTGCCAGCAGTGAAGCGCTAGCGGGAGTAGAGACCCAGTACTTC. This chain joins TRBV2 and TRBJ2-5; 10 bases align to TRBD2. J lost 4 bases, V lost 0 bases, and 2 bases had no gene match. The CDR3 consists of 15 residues. Germline V gene sequence: CDR1 SNHLY, CDR2 FYNNEI. Together with reference TRBV2 and TRBJ2-5, the CDR3 gives the full variable domain: EPEVTQTPSHQVTQMGQEVILRCVPISNHLYFYWYRQILGQKVEFLVSFYNNEISEKSEIFDDQFSVERPDGSNFTLKIRSTKLEDSAMYFCASSEALAGVETQYFGPGTRLLVL.

Written as DNA, the CDR3 is TGTGCCAGCAGTTACGACTCCAGGGGTGGCTACACCTTC. It translates to CASSYDSRGGYTF. The chain joins TRBV6-5 to TRBJ1-2; perhaps TRBD1 as D (6 bases). Germline V gives CDR1 MNHEY, CDR2 SVGAGI. There are 13 residues in the CDR3. V lost 2 bases, J lost 7 bases, and 11 bases lay in between.

The CDR3 region is CASSGLQARQETQYF. Here the CDR3 DNA reads TGTGCCAGCAGTGGGTTACAGGCGAGGCAAGAGACCCAGTACTTC. The rearrangement links TRBV28 to TRBJ2-5, with D possibly TRBD1 on 5 matching bases. Trimming removed 5 bases from V and 2 bases from J, with 15 bases in between. The CDR3 contains 15 residues. The germline CDR1 and CDR2 sequences are MDHEN and SYDVKM.

The chain employs TRBV7-3 and TRBJ1-2, with 7 bases matching TRBD1. The V segment lost 5 bases and the J segment 4 bases; nucleotides outside the gene matches: 7. Germline CDR1 is SGHTA and CDR2 is FQGTGA. The CDR3 has 14 residues. Here the CDR3 reads CASSPTGSGYGYTF. The CDR3 DNA is TGTGCCAGCAGCCCGACAGGGTCGGGCTATGGCTACACCTTC.

The V gene is TRBV27, the J gene TRBJ1-2, with D unresolved. The CDR3 extends over 13 amino acids. V lost 2 bases and J lost 6, with 10 bases in between. Germline lookup yields CDR1 MNHEY and CDR2 SMNVEV (reference sequence). The CDR3: CASSLAETHGYTF. CDR3 DNA sequence: TGTGCCAGCAGTTTAGCAGAGACACATGGCTACACCTTC.

The V call is TRBV30, the J call TRBJ1-3, with D perhaps TRBD1 (5 bases). In germline, CDR1 is GTSNPN, CDR2 SVGIG (reference sequence). The CDR3 consists of 14 residues. With 0 bases removed from V and 6 bases from J, the gap between germline ends came to 12 bases. The CDR3, as DNA: TGTGCCTGGAGTGTAAAGGGGACTGAAAACACCATATATTTT. As protein: CAWSVKGTENTIYF.

This clone was counted between two and nine times. This sequence joins TRBV29-1 and TRBJ2-3; TRBD2 is a possible D gene (5 bases). Looked up from germline, CDR1 is SQVTM and CDR2 is ANQGSEA. Trimming cost V 6 bases and J 0 bases, with 13 bases left between them. This CDR3 comprises 14 residues. CDR3 nucleotides: TGCAGCGTCGAGGGAATTACTAGCACAGATACGCAGTATTTT. It is translated as CSVEGITSTDTQYF.

This chain links TRBV9 with TRBJ2-1; weak D call: TRBD2 (6 bases). Germline-derived CDR1 and CDR2 are SGDLS and YYNGEE. V shed 2 bases and J shed 0 bases, with 9 bases lying between them. CDR3 length: 15 amino acids. CDR3 sequence: CASSVRDGSYNEQFF. CDR3 bases: TGTGCCAGCAGCGTGCGGGACGGCTCCTACAATGAGCAGTTCTTC.

The chain employs TRBV29-1 and TRBJ2-1; a weak D match, TRBD1 (5 bases). CDR3 length: 11 residues. Per germline, CDR1 SQVTM and CDR2 ANQGSEA. The CDR3 loop reads CTGQEYNEQFF. The CDR3 nucleotides are TGCACAGGGCAAGAGTACAATGAGCAGTTCTTC.